This T cell receptor beta chain appears in the sequencing data of a study of cytomegalovirus exposure and HLA in healthy donors (dated by TCRdb to the late 2010s). As for the study more broadly: An earlier analysis of a few hundred of the donors reported approximately 300 Gb of sequence data and around 110 million unique TCR beta sequences obtained from about 200 million T cells. An earlier analysis of more than 450 of the donors used high-throughput TCR beta sequencing to judge whether each TCR beta V gene segment behaved as functional or pseudogenic. Of the roughly 400 genotyped donors, 75% to 85% were placed in the genetic ancestry cluster associated with self-reported Caucasian donors. About 280 gigabases of sequencing data and around 85 million unique TCR sequences made up an early release that covered several hundred HLA-typed donors. The T cell repertoires of some 670 subjects were profiled by immunosequencing and related to cytomegalovirus serostatus. All discovery cohort repertoires had been generated using a single sequencing platform. HLA typing covered class I and class II loci at four-digit resolution. Donor age, sex, ethnicity and CMV serostatus were collected together with the repertoire data. In a later genetic analysis, genome-wide SNP genotypes for about three fifths of the roughly 670 donors were used, and that subset was treated as a discovery cohort. A later analysis re-examined previously published TCR beta repertoires from around 670 donors and added high-resolution HLA genotyping to investigate patterns of TCR occurrence. On average, 235,054 unique TCR beta nucleotide sequences were sequenced per donor among some 430 genotyped donors of the cohort, with 15% to 20% of those sequences being non-productive. Typing coverage differed by locus: A, B, C, DRB1 and DQB1 were typed in about 629-640 donors, DQA1 in around 500, DPA1 in around 600, and DPB1 in just under 490. A separate validation cohort of over 95 different subjects was used in addition to the roughly 620-subject first cohort. Rather than using new phenotypic data, the later analysis identified candidate immune exposures from TCR beta sequences and from how often those sequences occurred across donors. The study aimed to test whether cataloging public T cell receptors could reveal signatures of past pathogen exposure. Roughly 5 DR-DQ haplotypes were handled as single units for association and clustering, since linkage in the cohort was strong. High-throughput TCR immunosequencing, statistical association of individual TCRs with disease status, and machine learning were combined to predict cytomegalovirus infection status. The paper as a whole reports these results and caveats: Linkage disequilibrium might explain the correlated functional status among segregating V segments, but an unknown experimental factor could not be ruled out. According to a later analysis, parvovirus B19, influenza, CMV and Epstein-Barr virus appeared linked to several top co-occurrence clusters. V-gene and J-gene trimming of TCR beta chains was associated with a missense DCLRE1C variant in a later genetic analysis, and the association was replicated in an independent cohort. Assigning TCR associations to individual alleles was difficult when HLA alleles, especially DR and DQ, strongly co-occurred. In the study, 164 TCR beta chains were listed as associated with cytomegalovirus. It was suggested by the authors that the approach could potentially be generalized to other disease states and immunological phenotypes. The sequencing pipeline was judged likely to have produced a cluster of highly shared sequence variants as a technical artifact. A further reported finding was that TCR beta sequences accurately predicted the HLA-A and HLA-B alleles for most subjects in the first cohort. The only immune exposure information available for the cohort was CMV serostatus. In a later genetic analysis, fewer N-insertions in productive TCRs were reported among donors in an Asian-associated ancestry cluster than the approximately 670-donor mean. In an earlier analysis of about 550 of the donors, most TCR beta V segments were observed in productive rearrangements about 87% or about 30% of the time, broadly matching IMGT annotations. Because counts were too low, some 16 rarely observed V segments, including chromosome 9 orphons, were excluded from the earlier analysis of roughly 580 of the donors. In this cohort, only TCR beta chains were sequenced, and detectable features were limited by the absence of alpha or paired-chain data. In a later analysis, HLA-associated TCR beta chains showed more clonal expansion and lower generation probabilities than non-associated chains that were equally common. In a later analysis, 16,951 TCR beta sequences were associated with specific HLA alleles at a false discovery rate of 0.05. The classifier was reported to diagnose cytomegalovirus status with high specificity and sensitivity in both the original and validation cohorts. Because HLA typing was missing for some donors at each locus, association tests included only the typed subset. While some public TCRs were present in many individuals, most TCR sequences turned up only very rarely across donors. A later analysis found that most CMV-associated TCR beta chains appeared HLA-restricted, with HLA associations seemingly driven largely by CMV exposure. Because the 87-base-pair reads could not distinguish some IMGT-functional V segments, including TRBV6-2 and TRBV6-3, those segments were excluded. Presence/absence analyses assumed roughly uniform sequencing depth across donors, an assumption that may not hold. In a later analysis, the rate of TCR association differed among HLA loci, with DRB1 alleles having the most associated TCRs and HLA-C alleles having the fewest. In vitro tests confirmed that three of the cytomegalovirus-associated TCR beta chains recognize cytomegalovirus antigens.

The cohort consisted of 600 to 700 healthy bone marrow donors. At the time of sampling, every cohort member was nominally healthy, though immune exposures that went unrecorded were likely present. The donor was CMV seropositive and was included in the group of almost 300 seropositive cohort members. A peripheral blood sample was collected from each donor, and TCR beta sequencing was performed on peripheral blood mononuclear cells. Genomic DNA extraction from the blood cell samples was performed with the Qiagen DNeasy Blood Extraction Kit. Note on this clone: The clone's antigen remains unknown. No much larger clone exists at a distance of one base, and base qualities are not known.

According to the germline V gene, CDR1 reads MRHNA and CDR2 reads SNTAGT. Germline trimming amounts to 2 bases on V and 2 bases on J, with 3 as the count of junction bases outside the gene matches. From cysteine to phenylalanine, the CDR3 is 16 amino acids long. Only the CDR3 part of the read is kept: 48 bases, read in frame from the first base. Library creation used the immunoSEQ multiplex PCR assay. For the multiplex PCR, a mixture combining 60 forward primers for TCR Vbeta segments and 13 reverse primers for TCR Jbeta segments was used. The CDR3 region of rearranged TCR beta genes was amplified from genomic DNA by a multiplex PCR assay. The amplified TCR beta libraries were sequenced on the Illumina HiSeq System as 87-base-pair reads. Per the authors' processing: In a later analysis, roughly 80 million unique TCR beta chains were counted across the roughly 670 repertoires, and roughly 9.9 million of these chains were shared by at least two donors. Raw reads were error-corrected and collapsed into unique sequences by a nearest-neighbor algorithm in which closely related sequences were merged to remove PCR and sequencing errors. Alignment of CDR3 sequences to IMGT reference sequences was used to assign V, D and J gene segments. For a sequence to be retained, a match of at least six nucleotides to both a V gene segment and a J gene segment was required. A rearrangement counted as productive if the CDR3 had no stop codons and remained in frame with V and J, and every other rearrangement counted as non-productive. CDR3 was defined by IMGT convention, running from the second conserved V-encoded cysteine to the conserved J-encoded phenylalanine. Sequences without an unambiguous match to a single V gene segment were excluded from the earlier analysis of approximately 600 of the donors. An earlier analysis of roughly 590 of the donors called V segments functional above 56.7% productive rearrangements and segregating when the between-donor standard deviation exceeded 5%. A statistical classification framework was built to diagnose cytomegalovirus status from the catalog of TCR beta chain sequences. V and J gene assignment, in a later analysis, came from comparing TCR nucleotide sequences with IMGT/GENE-DB human TR gene sequences. A later analysis assigned CDR3 sequences and most-parsimonious VDJ recombination scenarios with the TCRdist pipeline. In a later analysis, every TCR beta chain was defined by the combination of its CDR3 amino acid sequence and its V-gene family, and reads without a unique V-gene family were dropped. As a way to deal with suspected cross-contamination and a sequencing artifact, a later analysis dropped 450 to 600 nucleotide sequences that were highly shared and had low generation probability. In a later analysis, a clonal expansion index was calculated for each public chain from normalized within-repertoire ranks of inferred template counts. In a later analysis, generation probabilities were computed using a VDJ recombination model fitted to out-of-frame rearrangements, and the results were checked against IGoR. Hypergeometric tests were used in a later analysis to score TCR-TCR, TCR-HLA and TCR-CMV co-occurrence, with a repertoire-size bias correction applied to the TCR pairs. False discovery rates were estimated in a later analysis by permuting HLA or CMV assignments 20 times. In a later analysis, co-occurring TCRs were grouped using DBSCAN, with TCRdist sequence similarity added in when clustering inside HLA-allele-positive subsets. Repertoires with fewer than 30,000 or more than 120,000 public chains were left out of co-occurrence clustering, as were five repertoires with anomalous nucleotide sharing. TCRdb took over this immuneACCESS table, retaining in-frame rearrangements with V and J assigned. Such tables are incomplete; in checked studies, under half of the missing clones stem from an unresolved V gene, and the remainder is unexplained. V and J calls plus clone size are reproduced from that table; the DNA served to infer D and trimming. This sample lists about 210,000 clones; under 85% were detected once. The ten largest clones add up to about a tenth of the sample.

This TCR was sampled from a woman between 45 and 60 years old in good health and CMV-seropositive. The chain uses TRBV6-4 and TRBJ2-2; a stretch of 9 junction bases matches TRBD2. Sequenced input: PBMCs. CDR3 reads: CASSDRAGGNTGELFF. The DNA sequence follows: TGTGCCAGCAGTGACCGAGCGGGGGGAAACACCGGGGAGCTGTTTTTT.